This T cell receptor beta chain was identified during a study of cytomegalovirus exposure and HLA in healthy donors. The CDR3 has 15 amino acids. The germline CDR1 and CDR2 sequences are SGHDT and YYEEEE. The V gene end was trimmed by 4 bases and the J gene end by 6 bases; junction bases not matched to a gene: 9. The PCR employed 60 Vbeta primers together with 13 Jbeta primers. Repertoires were generated with immunoSEQ multiplex PCR, while TCRdb's copy carries only in-frame clones and drops some. The repertoire holds over 150,000 clones, with around 80% as singletons. The TCR sequence derives from a woman in her 30s in good health and CMV-seropositive. The gene calls are TRBV5-6 and TRBJ2-4, with TRBD1 matching 8 bases. Material for sequencing was PBMCs. CDR3 region: CASSPSDRVVNIQYF. CDR3 DNA sequence: TGTGCCAGCAGCCCGTCGGACAGGGTGGTAAACATTCAGTACTTC.